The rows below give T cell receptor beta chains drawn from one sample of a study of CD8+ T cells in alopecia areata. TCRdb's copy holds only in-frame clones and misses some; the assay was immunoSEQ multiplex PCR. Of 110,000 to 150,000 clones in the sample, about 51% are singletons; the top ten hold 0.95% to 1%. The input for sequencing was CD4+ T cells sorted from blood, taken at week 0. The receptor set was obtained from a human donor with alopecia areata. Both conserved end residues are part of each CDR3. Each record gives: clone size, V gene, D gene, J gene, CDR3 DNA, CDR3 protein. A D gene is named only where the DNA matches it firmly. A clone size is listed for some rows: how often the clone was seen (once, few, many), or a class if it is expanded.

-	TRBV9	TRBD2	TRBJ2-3	TGTGCCAGCAGCCCTCGCCTGACTAGCGGCCCGGAGGTGTATTTT	CASSPRLTSGPEVYF
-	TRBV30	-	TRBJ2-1	TGTGCCTGGACTGGGTTCAATGAGCAGTTCTTC	CAWTGFNEQFF
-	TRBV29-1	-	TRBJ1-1	TGCAGCGTTGAACGGCAGGTTGAAGCTTTCTTT	CSVERQVEAFF
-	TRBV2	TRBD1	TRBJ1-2	TGTGCCAGCAGTGAACGACAGGGGGCCTATGGCTACACCTTC	CASSERQGAYGYTF
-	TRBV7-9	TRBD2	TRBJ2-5	TGTGCCAGCAGCTTAGAAGCGGGAGTAGAGACCCAGTACTTC	CASSLEAGVETQYF
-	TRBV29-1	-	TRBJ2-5	TGCAGCGTTGGGCAAGAGACCCAGTACTTC	CSVGQETQYF
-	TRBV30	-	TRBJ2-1	TGTGCCTGGAGTGTTACCAACTCCTACAATGAGCAGTTCTTC	CAWSVTNSYNEQFF
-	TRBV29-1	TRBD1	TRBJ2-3	TGCAGCGTTCTTGACAGGGTTAATACGCAGTATTTT	CSVLDRVNTQYF
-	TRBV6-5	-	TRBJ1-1	TGTGCCAGCAGATCCAACAATCGGTATACTGAAGCTTTCTTT	CASRSNNRYTEAFF
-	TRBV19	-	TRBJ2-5	TGTGCTGGGGGAAGCCAAGTGACCCAGTACTTC	CAGGSQVTQYF
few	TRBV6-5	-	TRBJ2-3	TGTGCCAGCAGTTACTCGCCCGGGACTAGCACAGATACGCAGTATTTT	CASSYSPGTSTDTQYF